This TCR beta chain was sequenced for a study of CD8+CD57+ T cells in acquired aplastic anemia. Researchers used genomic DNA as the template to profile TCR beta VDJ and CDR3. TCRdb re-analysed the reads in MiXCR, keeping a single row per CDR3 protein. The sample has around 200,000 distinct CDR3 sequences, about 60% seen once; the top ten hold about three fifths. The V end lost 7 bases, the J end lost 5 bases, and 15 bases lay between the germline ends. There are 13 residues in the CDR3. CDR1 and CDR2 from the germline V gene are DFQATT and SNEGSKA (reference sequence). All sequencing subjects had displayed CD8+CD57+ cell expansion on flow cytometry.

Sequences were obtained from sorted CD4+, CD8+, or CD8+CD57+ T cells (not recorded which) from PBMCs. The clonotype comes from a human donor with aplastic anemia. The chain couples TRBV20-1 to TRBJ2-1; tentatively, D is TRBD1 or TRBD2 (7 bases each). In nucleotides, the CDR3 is TGCAGTGGGGAGGGGACAGTTAACAATGAGCAGTTCTTC. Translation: CSGEGTVNNEQFF.